This T cell receptor beta chain was captured by sequencing in a study of blood T cells in healthy people across ages. For the second PCR, which ran for 7 to 11 cycles, a sample-barcoded 5' primer and a J-beta primer mix were used. TCRdb re-called the 5' RACE reads through MiXCR, storing one row per CDR3 protein. Of hundreds of thousands of distinct CDR3 sequences listed, around two fifths are singletons. Isolation of PBMCs gave at least 7 million cells per sample. The germline V gene has CDR1 SGHRS and CDR2 YFSETQ. The CDR3 sequence is 13 residues long. With V trimmed by 3 bases and J by 9 bases, 7 bases remained unmatched. Overall study results and limits: When set beside aged donors, long-lived donors presented more naive CD4+ cells and higher diversity.

In the case of this clonotype: What it recognizes is unknown.

The chain is built from TRBV5-1 and TRBJ2-3; 7 nucleotides line up with TRBD2. Sequencing was done on a sample of blood. The sequence was obtained from an elderly man in good health. The CDR3 loop reads CASSWEGLETQYF. The CDR3 bases are TGCGCCAGCAGCTGGGAGGGTCTCGAGACGCAGTATTTT.